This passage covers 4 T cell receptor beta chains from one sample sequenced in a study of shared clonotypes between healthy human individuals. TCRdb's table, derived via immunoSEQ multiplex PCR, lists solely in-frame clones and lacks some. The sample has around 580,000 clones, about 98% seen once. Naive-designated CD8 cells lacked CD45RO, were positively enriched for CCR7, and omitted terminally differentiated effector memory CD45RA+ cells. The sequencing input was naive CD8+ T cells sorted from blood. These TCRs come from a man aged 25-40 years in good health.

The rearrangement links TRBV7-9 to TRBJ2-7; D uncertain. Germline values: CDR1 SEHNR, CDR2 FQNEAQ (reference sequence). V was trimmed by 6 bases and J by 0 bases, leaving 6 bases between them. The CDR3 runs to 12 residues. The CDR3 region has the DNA TGTGCCAGCAGTTATAACTCCTACGAGCAGTACTTC. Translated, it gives CASSYNSYEQYF.

The CDR3 region has the DNA TGCAGCGTTGAGGGCGGGAGGGAGTTTGAACGCACAGATACGCAGTATTTT. It yields the protein CSVEGGREFERTDTQYF. The chain has TRBV29-1 and TRBJ2-3; TRBD2 matches at 9 bases. The CDR3 sequence is 17 residues long. The germline gives CDR1 SQVTM, CDR2 ANQGSEA. V trimming: 3 bases; J trimming: 1 base; junction bases outside the gene matches: 11.

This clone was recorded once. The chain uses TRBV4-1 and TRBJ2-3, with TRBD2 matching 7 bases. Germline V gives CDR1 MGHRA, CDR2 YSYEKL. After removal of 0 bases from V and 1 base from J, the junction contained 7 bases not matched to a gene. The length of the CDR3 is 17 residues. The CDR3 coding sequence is TGCGCCAGCAGCCAAGACCCCGGAACTAGCGGCACAGATACGCAGTATTTT. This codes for CASSQDPGTSGTDTQYF.

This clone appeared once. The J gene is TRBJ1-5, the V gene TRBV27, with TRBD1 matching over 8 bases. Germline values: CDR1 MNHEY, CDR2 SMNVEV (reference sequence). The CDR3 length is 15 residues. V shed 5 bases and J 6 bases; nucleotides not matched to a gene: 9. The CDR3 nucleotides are TGTGCCAGCAGTCGAGTTCGGACAGGGTCTCAGCCCCAGCATTTT. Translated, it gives CASSRVRTGSQPQHF.